The 6 T cell receptor beta chains below all came from one sample that was sequenced in a study of blood T cell repertoires in COVID-19. Here immunoSEQ multiplex PCR was the method, and the copy in TCRdb shows in-frame clones only, minus some. The table lists tens of thousands of clones, about 90% of them singletons. Sequences were obtained from peripheral blood. These receptors were obtained from a man aged 55 to 70 with acute or convalescent COVID-19.

This chain joins TRBV2 and TRBJ1-5; D is possibly TRBD1 (6 bases). V was shortened by 8 bases and J by 1 base, with 15 bases between the two germline ends. CDR1 is SNHLY and CDR2 is FYNNEI in the germline V gene. CDR3 size: 15 residues. The CDR3, as DNA: TGTGCCAGCCGTATATTACAGGGAAGCAATCAGCCCCAGCATTTT. Amino acids: CASRILQGSNQPQHF.

The chain couples TRBV6-1 to TRBJ2-7, with 15 bases identical to TRBD2. The ends lost 0 bases at V and 4 bases at J; junction bases unmatched: 7. The V gene's germline CDR1 is MNHNS and CDR2 SASEGT. The CDR3 runs to 18 residues. The CDR3 DNA is TGTGCCAGCAGTGAAGCGGGACTAGCGGGGGGCAGCCCTTACGAGCAGTACTTC. Protein: CASSEAGLAGGSPYEQYF.

The chain combines TRBV2 with TRBJ2-7, with 7 bases matching TRBD2. Unmatched junction bases numbered 25, after V lost 8 bases and J lost 0 bases. CDR1 SNHLY and CDR2 FYNNEI come from the germline V gene. This CDR3 region has 20 residues. CDR3 protein: CASGWGRAPWGGGGSYEQYF. CDR3 sequence (DNA): TGTGCCAGCGGGTGGGGCAGGGCCCCATGGGGCGGGGGAGGCTCCTACGAGCAGTACTTC.

The chain couples TRBV20-1 to TRBJ1-5, with D possibly matching TRBD1 (6 bases). V was trimmed by 3 bases and J by 2 bases, leaving 17 bases between them. The CDR3 spans 16 residues. Germline V gene data show CDR1 as DFQATT and CDR2 as SNEGSKA (reference sequence). Written as DNA, the CDR3 is TGCAGTGCTAGTCCCAGGGGAGTTTGGGGCAATCAGCCCCAGCATTTT. Translation gives CSASPRGVWGNQPQHF.

This chain connects TRBV6-2 or TRBV6-3 to TRBJ1-5; 7 bases are shared with TRBD1. Germline CDR1 and CDR2: MNHEY and SVGEGT. The CDR3 loop spans 14 amino acids. V was pared by 5 bases and J by 9 bases, with 10 bases of the junction left unmatched. The CDR3 DNA reads TGTGCCAGCAGTGGACACAGGGGTCATCCGCCCCAGCATTTT. Translation: CASSGHRGHPPQHF.

V is TRBV2 and J is TRBJ1-1, with 8 bases aligning to TRBD1. Germline CDR1 and CDR2: SNHLY and FYNNEI. CDR3 length: 14 amino acids. The trim removed 4 bases at V and 7 bases at J, leaving 8 bases unmatched. CDR3: CASSGDRGSGEAFF. DNA for the CDR3: TGTGCCAGCAGTGGAGACAGGGGATCGGGTGAAGCTTTCTTT.